These 24 T cell receptor beta chains share one sample of origin, sequenced in a study of blood T cells in healthy people across ages. A second roughly 6 to 12 cycle PCR used barcoded and J-beta primers. TCRdb used MiXCR to reprocess the 5' RACE reads, holding one entry per CDR3 protein. This sample yields over 600,000 distinct CDR3 sequences, of which roughly three fifths are seen a single time; roughly 25% belongs to the top ten. Material: blood. Receptors were obtained from a middle-aged man in good health.

A single count supports this clonotype. This chain joins TRBV2 and TRBJ1-4, with D perhaps TRBD1 (5 bases). V lost 2 bases, J lost 7 bases, and 17 bases lay in between. Per the germline V gene, CDR1 is SNHLY and CDR2 is FYNNEI. The CDR3 is 16 residues long. The CDR3 sequence is CASSEMGTERGEKLFF. CDR3 coding DNA: TGTGCCAGCAGTGAAATGGGTACGGAAAGGGGTGAAAAACTGTTTTTT.

The table lists this clonotype with a few counts. The chain uses TRBV13 and TRBJ2-4; 8 bases are a match to TRBD2. The J call may not be correct, given that the DNA end is closer to TRBJ2-5. Germline values: CDR1 PRHDT, CDR2 FYEKMQ (reference sequence). The CDR3 contains 14 residues. Written as DNA, the CDR3 is TGTGCCAGCAGCCTCCCCGGGAGGGCGGAGACCCAGTACTTC. Translating it yields CASSLPGRAETQYF.

This clonotype was counted only a few times. The chain couples TRBV9 to TRBJ2-7, with 10 nucleotides matching TRBD2. Germline CDR1 and CDR2: SGDLS and YYNGEE. This CDR3 spans 16 amino acids. Trimming at V came to 0 bases and at J to 4 bases, leaving 7 bases not matched to a gene. The CDR3: CASSVEASGGGYEQYF. In nucleotides, the CDR3 is TGTGCCAGCAGCGTAGAAGCTAGCGGGGGAGGATACGAGCAGTACTTC.

This chain joins TRBV7-9 and TRBJ2-1; D is tentatively TRBD1 or TRBD2 (7 bases each). The CDR3 is 16 amino acids. V was clipped by 5 bases and J by 9 bases, with 23 bases between them. The germline CDR1 and CDR2 sequences are SEHNR and FQNEAQ (reference sequence). The CDR3 sequence is CASSQGGRGPHTEQFF. As DNA, the CDR3 is TGTGCCAGCAGCCAGGGGGGGCGGGGACCCCATACTGAGCAGTTCTTC.

The gene calls are TRBV29-1 and TRBJ2-5; TRBD2 might be the D (5 bases). Trimming took off 0 bases at V and 1 base at J, with 12 bases between the two ends. This CDR3 spans 15 amino acids. Germline assignment: CDR1 SQVTM and CDR2 ANQGSEA. The CDR3 nucleotides read TGCAGCGTTGAAGAAGAAGCGGAGACCCAAGAGACCCAGTACTTC. Translation: CSVEEEAETQETQYF. Variable domain in full (rest from reference TRBV29-1 and TRBJ2-5): SAVISQKPSRDICQRGTSLTIQCQVDSQVTMMFWYRQQPGQSLTLIATANQGSEATYESGFVIDKFPISRPNLTFSTLTVSNMSPEDSSIYLCSVEEEAETQETQYFGPGTRLLVL.

Details on this clonotype: One end of the junction fails to match germline, which may point to a read error. CDR3 protein: CAGSLRTSGYEQYF. The CDR3 DNA reads as TGTGCCGGCAGCCTAAGGACTAGCGGGTACGAGCAGTACTTC. The chain uses TRBV7-2 and TRBJ2-7, with 11 bases lining up with TRBD2. There are 14 residues in the CDR3. Germline V gene data show CDR1 as SGHTA and CDR2 as FQGNSA.

The chain couples TRBV20-1 to TRBJ2-7; no definite D call. The germline gives CDR1 DFQATT, CDR2 SNEGSKA (reference sequence). The CDR3 consists of 12 residues. V lost 3 bases to trimming and J lost 4 bases, with 10 bases between them. CDR3 amino acids: CSASDGEYEQYF. For the CDR3, the DNA is TGCAGTGCTAGTGATGGAGAGTACGAGCAGTACTTC.

The V call is TRBV27, the J call TRBJ2-1; D is unresolved. CDR1 and CDR2 (germline): MNHEY, SMNVEV (reference sequence). CDR3 length: 13 residues. The V end lost 7 bases, the J end lost 6 bases, and 13 bases lay between the germline ends. The CDR3 spells CASTGLSLNEQFF. The CDR3 DNA reads as TGTGCCAGCACCGGGCTCTCCCTCAATGAGCAGTTCTTC.

There are a few counts of this clonotype. The V and J genes are TRBV29-1 and TRBJ2-1, with a weak D call TRBD1 (5 bases). V was shortened by 3 bases and J by 9 bases, with 15 bases between the two germline ends. CDR1 and CDR2 from the germline V gene are SQVTM and ANQGSEA. This CDR3 is built from 13 residues. CDR3 loop: CSVDPAGLGEQFF. CDR3 DNA: TGCAGCGTTGACCCGGCAGGGTTGGGTGAGCAGTTCTTC.

The rearrangement uses TRBV12-3 or TRBV12-4 and TRBJ2-7; D possibly corresponds to TRBD1 (5 bases). The last part of the DNA fits TRBJ2-4 better; the J call may be wrong. The CDR3 sequence is 13 residues long. The CDR3 sequence: CASSVFQGDIQYF. The CDR3 nucleotides are TGTGCCAGCAGTGTATTCCAGGGCGACATTCAGTACTTC.

The chain uses TRBV9 and TRBJ2-1; D is uncertain. CDR1 and CDR2 from the germline V gene are SGDLS and YYNGEE. Trimming shortened V by 2 bases and J by 2 bases, and 14 bases separated the two germline ends. CDR3 length equals 16 residues. Here the CDR3 reads CASSVGARDTYNEQFF. In nucleotides, the CDR3 is TGTGCCAGCAGCGTCGGAGCGAGAGATACCTACAATGAGCAGTTCTTC.

The DNA of the CDR3 is TGTGCCAGCAGCTCTTCTTCGATCTCACCCCTCCACTTT. Protein: CASSSSSISPLHF. V usage is TRBV5-6 and J usage is TRBJ1-6; D gene ambiguous. The germline V and J ends were trimmed by 3 bases and 10 bases, with 11 bases remaining between them. Germline V lookup: CDR1 SGHDT, CDR2 YYEEEE. The CDR3 totals 13 residues.

This chain connects TRBV20-1 to TRBJ1-5, with 7 bases identical to TRBD1. CDR1 is DFQATT and CDR2 is SNEGSKA in the germline V gene (reference sequence). The CDR3 is made up of 15 amino acids. The trim removed 3 bases at V and 3 bases at J, leaving 8 bases unmatched. The CDR3 loop reads CSASPRGTDNQPQHF. DNA of the CDR3: TGCAGTGCTAGCCCTCGGGGGACAGACAATCAGCCCCAGCATTTT.

A few counts support this clonotype. This chain uses TRBV15 with TRBJ2-5; TRBD2 is a possible D gene (5 bases). Germline CDR1 is LNHNV and CDR2 is YYDKDF (reference sequence). V lost 0 bases and J lost 5, with 13 bases in between. This CDR3 is built from 15 residues. For the CDR3, the DNA is TGTGCCACCAGCAGAGACCCGGTGGGGAGTGAGACCCAGTACTTC. This codes for CATSRDPVGSETQYF.

This clonotype has just a few counts. This chain uses TRBV20-1 with TRBJ2-5; TRBD2 matches 14 bases. The CDR3 totals 14 residues. V was clipped by 3 bases and J by 4 bases; unmatched bases: 1. Germline V gene lookup returns CDR1 DFQATT and CDR2 SNEGSKA (reference sequence). This CDR3 reads CSASGTSGRETQYF. In DNA form, the CDR3 reads TGCAGTGCTAGCGGGACTAGCGGGAGAGAGACCCAGTACTTC.

The V gene is TRBV19, the J gene TRBJ2-1; 12 bases align to TRBD2. This CDR3 spans 15 amino acids. Trimming took 4 bases from V and 7 from J; bases not matched to a gene: 5. The germline V gene has CDR1 LNHDA and CDR2 SQIVND (reference sequence). CDR3 nucleotide sequence: TGTGCCAGTAGTAAACTAGCGGGAGGTGGTAATGAGCAGTTCTTC. Translation: CASSKLAGGGNEQFF.

The CDR3 loop reads CASRIAGLNEQYF. The CDR3, as DNA: TGTGCCAGCAGGATTGCTGGCCTCAATGAGCAGTACTTC. The chain links TRBV27 to TRBJ2-7; D is unclear. CDR1 and CDR2 from the germline V gene are MNHEY and SMNVEV (reference sequence). The V and J ends lost 6 bases and 7 bases respectively, with 16 bases between them. CDR3 length: 13 residues.

In its sample, this clonotype was seen once. V and J are TRBV27 and TRBJ2-7; perhaps D is TRBD1 or TRBD2 (5 bases each). Trimming took 4 bases from V and 3 from J, leaving 13 bases between them. This CDR3 region has 14 residues. Germline V gene sequence: CDR1 MNHEY, CDR2 SMNVEV (reference sequence). The CDR3 region is CASSSGQTFYEQYF. DNA of the CDR3: TGTGCCAGCAGTTCGGGGCAGACCTTCTACGAGCAGTACTTC.

The rearrangement links TRBV7-2 to TRBJ2-5; D might be TRBD2 (5 bases). The J call may be faulty, since TRBJ2-7 better matches the DNA end. The germline CDR1 and CDR2 sequences are SGHTA and FQGNSA. CDR3 size: 13 residues. The CDR3 loop is CASSLNIRGEQYF. As DNA, the CDR3 is TGTGCCAGCAGCCTTAATATCCGGGGCGAGCAGTACTTC.

The V and J genes are TRBV10-3 and TRBJ2-5; D uncertain. V lost 3 bases, J lost 2 bases, and 7 bases lay in between. This CDR3 has 13 residues. From germline, CDR1 is ENHRY and CDR2 SYGVKD. CDR3 nucleotide sequence: TGTGCCATCAGTGACGTTCTGCAAGAGACCCAGTACTTC. It specifies CAISDVLQETQYF.

V gene TRBV27 combines with J gene TRBJ1-2; 9 nucleotides match TRBD1. The CDR3 sequence is 15 residues long. Germline V gives CDR1 MNHEY, CDR2 SMNVEV (reference sequence). The trim removed 5 bases at V and 6 bases at J, leaving 10 bases unmatched. CDR3: CASSLQTGGNNGYTF. CDR3 coding DNA: TGTGCCAGCAGTCTCCAGACAGGGGGTAATAATGGCTACACCTTC.

This chain joins TRBV20-1 and TRBJ2-3; a possible D gene is TRBD1 (6 bases). The germline CDR1 and CDR2 sequences are DFQATT and SNEGSKA (reference sequence). This CDR3 region has 14 residues. V lost 4 bases and J 5 bases, leaving 16 bases between the germline ends. CDR3 nucleotide sequence: TGCAGTGCTACAGTCGTCCAGGGACAAGATACGCAGTATTTT. Amino acid sequence: CSATVVQGQDTQYF.

The chain couples TRBV15 to TRBJ2-1, with TRBD2 identical over 7 bases. The trim removed 1 base at V and 3 bases at J, leaving 6 bases unmatched. In germline, CDR1 is LNHNV, CDR2 YYDKDF (reference sequence). There are 16 residues in the CDR3. Here the CDR3 DNA reads TGTGCCACCAGCAGAGGCGGACTAGGTGGCTACAATGAGCAGTTCTTC. Translating it yields CATSRGGLGGYNEQFF. Using reference TRBV15 and TRBJ2-1 for the parts outside the CDR3, the full variable domain is DAMVIQNPRYQVTQFGKPVTLSCSQTLNHNVMYWYQQKSSQAPKLLFHYYDKDFNNEADTPDNFQSRRPNTSFCFLDIRSPGLGDTAMYLCATSRGGLGGYNEQFFGPGTRLTVL.

In this sample, this clonotype turned up a few times. The chain couples TRBV6-6 to TRBJ1-2, with D hard to call. Trimming took 3 bases from V and 4 from J, leaving 18 bases between them. The CDR3 runs 16 residues. Germline V gives CDR1 MNHNY, CDR2 SVGAGI (reference sequence). The CDR3: CASSYTTSLGPYGYTF. In nucleotides, the CDR3 is TGTGCCAGCAGTTATACCACGTCCTTAGGACCCTATGGCTACACCTTC.